This T cell receptor beta chain stems from a study of graft-versus-host responses after intestinal transplantation. Clones were read by immunoSEQ multiplex PCR, and TCRdb kept only the in-frame ones, dropping some. This repertoire shows roughly 25,000 clones, about 40% found once; its top ten account for less than 0.75%. J lost 1 base, V lost 8 bases, and 12 bases had no gene match. The germline V gene encodes CDR1 MDHEN and CDR2 SYDVKM. This CDR3 is built from 16 residues. There were 200,000 CFSE-labeled responder cells plated together with 200,000 irradiated, violet-dye-labeled stimulator cells. Specimen: alloreactive CD4+ T cells from a mixed lymphocyte reaction culture, collected before intestinal transplant. This sample's subset: CFSE-low proliferating T cells sorted from roughly six-day pre-transplant mixed lymphocyte reaction (GvH or HvG direction). The chain has TRBV28 and TRBJ2-5, with 8 bases that match TRBD1. This sequence originates from a human patient who received an intestinal transplant. The CDR3 loop is CASDRGQRVVQETQYF. The CDR3, as DNA: TGTGCCAGCGACAGGGGCCAGAGGGTTGTCCAAGAGACCCAGTACTTC.